This T cell receptor (beta chain) appears in the sequencing data of a study of shared clonotypes between healthy human individuals. Study in general: Per donor, three plates held CD4 naive cells, three held CD4 memory, two held CD8 naive and one held CD8 memory. Whole-study findings and limits: The generation probabilities recorded for non-shared clonotypes fell below those of clonotypes shared by all four donors.

Assay execution proceeded at the deep level. Assay used: immunoSEQ multiplex PCR; TCRdb lists only in-frame clones, some missing. Found here are about 2.1 million clones, about 93% of them singletons; the top ten hold around 1.7%. The CDR3 extends over 14 amino acids. Looked up from germline, CDR1 is MDHEN and CDR2 is SYDVKM. The V and J ends lost 0 bases and 1 base respectively, with 4 bases between them. Positive CCR7 selection of CD45RO-negative cells yielded the naive CD8 cells, and terminally differentiated effector memory CD45RA+ cells were excluded. As concerns this clone: Its specificity is not known.

This sequence originates from a man younger than 35 in good health. Some clones in this sample may be carry-over from other donors' samples. Input material: naive CD8+ T cells from PBMCs. This chain joins TRBV28 and TRBJ1-3; the D is unclear. CDR3 sequence: CASSLWVSGNTIYF. CDR3 in DNA: TGTGCCAGCAGTTTATGGGTATCTGGAAACACCATATATTTT.